A single sample gave rise to the 3 T cell receptor beta chains below, sequenced in a study of T cells after posttransplantation cyclophosphamide. Sampled 1 year posttransplant, controls received myeloablative marrow transplants, methotrexate and a calcineurin inhibitor. Using immunoSEQ multiplex PCR, the repertoire was profiled, and TCRdb retains in-frame clones only, with some absent. The repertoire has roughly 11,000 clones, 80% to 85% of them found once; the top ten carry 3% to 4%. The sample was PBMCs, taken around 350 days after allogeneic stem cell transplant with calcineurin inhibitor and methotrexate. Receptors were obtained from a male patient in his thirties who received an allogeneic stem cell transplant from an unrelated donor, was CMV-positive, and had acute GVHD only. Part of the T cell pool may stem from the graft donor.

The J gene is TRBJ2-7, the V gene TRBV7-6; D perhaps matches TRBD1 (6 bases). V lost 1 base, J lost 7 bases, and 23 bases lay in between. Germline V gives CDR1 SGHVS, CDR2 FNYEAQ. The CDR3 spans 17 residues. The CDR3 sequence is CASSLVPQGLSVKEQYF. In DNA form, the CDR3 reads TGTGCCAGCAGCTTAGTGCCACAGGGCTTGTCCGTGAAAGAGCAGTACTTC. The variable domain in full, completed from reference TRBV7-6 and TRBJ2-7, reads GAGVSQSPRYKVTKRGQDVALRCDPISGHVSLYWYRQALGQGPEFLTYFNYEAQQDKSGLPNDRFSAERPEGSISTLTIQRTEQRDSAMYRCASSLVPQGLSVKEQYFGPGTRLTVT.

This clone showed up just once. The chain is built from TRBV6-1 and TRBJ2-3, with TRBD2 matching over 7 bases. CDR1 is MNHNS, CDR2 SASEGT, per germline. There are 17 residues in the CDR3. V dropped 1 base and J dropped 1; count of bases not matched to a gene: 8. CDR3 sequence reads: CASSEVGGGRRTDTQYF. The CDR3 nucleotides are TGTGCCAGCAGTGAAGTGGGGGGAGGGCGCCGCACAGATACGCAGTATTTT.

This chain links TRBV5-8 with TRBJ2-4; TRBD2 matches at 15 bases. The germline CDR1 and CDR2 sequences are SGHTS and YDEGEE. The CDR3 has 16 amino acids. The V segment lost 4 bases and the J segment 8 bases; nucleotides outside the gene matches: 7. The CDR3 protein is CASSLGGLAGGDIQYF. In DNA form, the CDR3 reads TGTGCCAGCAGCCTTGGGGGACTAGCGGGGGGTGACATTCAGTACTTC.